The 22 T cell receptor beta chains listed next were all sequenced from one sample in a study of shared clonotypes between healthy human individuals. The table came from immunoSEQ multiplex PCR; TCRdb's copy has only in-frame clones and leaves some out. The table lists 2 million to 2.5 million clones, about 95% of them singletons, with 0.9% to 1.3% in the top ten. Terminally differentiated effector memory CD45RA+ cells were excluded from the naive CD8 cells, which were CD45RO-negative and positively selected for CCR7. The sample consisted of naive CD8+ T cells sorted from blood. These receptors were collected from a man between 18 and 29 years old in good health.

V is TRBV7-9 and J is TRBJ2-5, with TRBD2 as a possible D gene (5 bases). Trimming removed 3 bases from V and 4 bases from J, with 9 bases in between. The CDR3 has 13 amino acids. CDR1 and CDR2 (germline): SEHNR, FQNEAQ (reference sequence). The CDR3 region has the DNA TGTGCCAGCAGCTTTGCAGAGGGAGAGACCCAGTACTTC. Translating gives CASSFAEGETQYF.

The chain is built from TRBV7-8 and TRBJ2-7, with TRBD2 matching over 14 bases. The CDR3 extends over 18 amino acids. V gave up 8 bases and J gave up 3 bases; unmatched junction bases: 15. Germline CDR1 reads SGHVS; CDR2 reads FQNEAQ. The DNA of the CDR3 is TGTGCCAGCGTAGATGTAGAAGGACTAGCGGGAGGATTCTACGAGCAGTACTTC. Translating gives CASVDVEGLAGGFYEQYF. The variable domain in full, completed from reference TRBV7-8 and TRBJ2-7, reads GAGVSQSPRYKVAKRGQDVALRCDPISGHVSLFWYQQALGQGPEFLTYFQNEAQLDKSGLPSDRFFAERPEGSVSTLKIQRTQQEDSAVYLCASVDVEGLAGGFYEQYFGPGTRLTVT.

V and J are TRBV4-1 and TRBJ1-2, with 8 bases identical to TRBD1. V trimming: 0 bases; J trimming: 10 bases; junction bases outside the gene matches: 4. The CDR3 spans 13 residues. Germline CDR1 MGHRA, CDR2 YSYEKL. In nucleotides, the CDR3 is TGCGCCAGCAGCCAAGAAGGGGGACAGGCCTACACCTTC. Translating it yields CASSQEGGQAYTF.

This clone was seen a single time. The rearrangement uses TRBV7-2 and TRBJ1-6, with D possibly TRBD1 on 6 matching bases. The CDR3 contains 18 residues. Trimming cost V 1 base and J 0 bases, with 13 bases left between them. In germline, CDR1 is SGHTA, CDR2 FQGNSA. DNA of the CDR3: TGTGCCAGCAGCTTAGAAGTAGGGGGGCTCTCCTATAATTCACCCCTCCACTTT. Translation gives CASSLEVGGLSYNSPLHF.

On this clone itself: The identical CDR3 is also encoded by other nucleotide sequences in the sample. The chain links TRBV9 to TRBJ1-4, with D possibly being TRBD1 (5 bases). Trimming shortened V by 2 bases and J by 2 bases, and 10 bases separated the two germline ends. Germline V gives CDR1 SGDLS, CDR2 YYNGEE. This CDR3 is 15 amino acids long. CDR3 in DNA: TGTGCCAGCAGCGTCGGCGGGACTACTAATGAAAAACTGTTTTTT. As protein: CASSVGGTTNEKLFF.

This chain connects TRBV6-1 to TRBJ1-2; the D is unclear. The CDR3 runs 15 residues. Per the germline V gene, CDR1 is MNHNS and CDR2 is SASEGT. V dropped 3 bases and J dropped 4 bases, with 15 bases sitting between them. CDR3 DNA: TGTGCCAGCAGTGATTGGCCAGAGTGGGCCTATGGCTACACCTTC. Translation: CASSDWPEWAYGYTF.

This clone came up a few times. The gene calls are TRBV6-5 and TRBJ2-7, with 8 bases fitting TRBD2. This CDR3 has 15 residues. Unmatched junction bases numbered 10, after V lost 7 bases and J lost 2 bases. CDR1 and CDR2 from the germline V gene are MNHEY and SVGAGI. The CDR3 bases are TGTGCCAGCATCCACTTCACGGGGGGGACCTACGAGCAGTACTTC. It encodes CASIHFTGGTYEQYF.

The genes are TRBV5-6 and TRBJ2-7, with TRBD1 as a possible D gene (6 bases). The CDR3 extends over 14 amino acids. Germline CDR1 and CDR2: SGHDT and YYEEEE. V was cut by 3 bases and J by 4 bases, with 14 bases left in between. The CDR3 loop is CASSSDSGFYEQYF. The CDR3 DNA reads as TGTGCCAGCAGCTCGGACAGCGGATTTTACGAGCAGTACTTC.

Worth noting for this clone: Additional DNA sequences in this sample encode the identical CDR3. The chain carries TRBV11-2 and TRBJ2-7; the match to TRBD1 covers 12 bases. The V and J ends lost 4 bases and 3 bases, in that order; junction bases with no gene match: 4. The germline V gene has CDR1 SGHAT and CDR2 FQNNGV. The CDR3 consists of 15 residues. CDR3 sequence (DNA): TGTGCCAGCAGCTACGGGACAGGGGGCCTCTACGAGCAGTACTTC. It specifies CASSYGTGGLYEQYF. Supplemented by reference TRBV11-2 and TRBJ2-7, the full variable domain reads EAGVAQSPRYKIIEKRQSVAFWCNPISGHATLYWYQQILGQGPKLLIQFQNNGVVDDSQLPKDRFSAERLKGVDSTLKIQPAKLEDSAVYLCASSYGTGGLYEQYFGPGTRLTVT.

The chain joins TRBV19 to TRBJ2-2; D gene uncertain. V was trimmed by 7 bases and J by 0 bases, leaving 15 bases between them. The CDR3 extends over 16 amino acids. Per germline, CDR1 LNHDA and CDR2 SQIVND (reference sequence). The CDR3 DNA reads TGTGCCAGTACCACCTCATTGACCCCGAACACCGGGGAGCTGTTTTTT. Protein product: CASTTSLTPNTGELFF. The whole variable domain, remainder taken from reference TRBV19 and TRBJ2-2, is DGGITQSPKYLFRKEGQNVTLSCEQNLNHDAMYWYRQDPGQGLRLIYYSQIVNDFQKGDIAEGYSVSREKKESFPLTVTSAQKNPTAFYLCASTTSLTPNTGELFFGEGSRLTVL.

J is TRBJ2-5 and V is TRBV25-1, with D perhaps matching TRBD1 (6 bases). CDR1 and CDR2 from the germline V gene are MGHDK and SYGVNS. V was shortened by 3 bases and J by 5 bases, with 13 bases between the two germline ends. The CDR3 has 14 amino acids. The CDR3 region is CASSEGAGGETQYF. The CDR3 region has the DNA TGTGCCAGCAGTGAGGGGGCGGGTGGGGAGACCCAGTACTTC.

CDR3 sequence reads: CASSVGTGEYGYTF. CDR3 nucleotide sequence: TGTGCCAGCAGCGTCGGGACAGGGGAATATGGCTACACCTTC. The chain combines TRBV9 with TRBJ1-2; TRBD1 matches at 10 bases. Losses at the gene ends were 2 bases for V and 5 bases for J; bases not matched to a gene: 3. The CDR3 covers 14 residues. The germline V gene encodes CDR1 SGDLS and CDR2 YYNGEE.

The chain recombines TRBV27 with TRBJ2-5; 12 bases match TRBD2. CDR3 length: 13 residues. Germline V gives CDR1 MNHEY, CDR2 SMNVEV (reference sequence). Losses at the gene ends were 5 bases for V and 5 bases for J; bases not matched to a gene: 0. The chain's CDR3 is CASSGLAGETQYF. The CDR3 DNA reads TGTGCCAGCAGTGGACTAGCGGGGGAGACCCAGTACTTC.

J is TRBJ1-1 and V is TRBV9; possible D gene TRBD1, 5 bases. CDR3 size: 16 residues. The V gene lost 0 bases and the J gene lost 1 base, with 13 bases spanning the gap. The germline V gene encodes CDR1 SGDLS and CDR2 YYNGEE. CDR3 DNA: TGTGCCAGCAGCGTAGGGCCGGGGCCATCGAACACTGAAGCTTTCTTT. Protein product: CASSVGPGPSNTEAFF.

The CDR3 is CASSVDRLGLANTDTQYF. CDR3 DNA: TGCGCCAGCAGTGTCGATAGGCTGGGACTAGCGAACACAGATACGCAGTATTTT. The V and J genes are TRBV5-1 and TRBJ2-3, with 10 bases fitting TRBD2. The CDR3 runs 18 residues. CDR1 SGHRS and CDR2 YFSETQ come from the germline V gene. With V trimmed by 5 bases and J by 2 bases, 14 bases remained unmatched.

This chain uses TRBV7-6 with TRBJ1-1; D uncertain. Germline assignment: CDR1 SGHVS and CDR2 FNYEAQ. This CDR3 is built from 15 residues. Trimming removed 3 bases at V and 1 base at J, with 12 bases between. The CDR3 DNA follows: TGTGCCAGCAGCTTGGAGGACGAGGAGAACACTGAAGCTTTCTTT. This codes for CASSLEDEENTEAFF.

This clone was counted once. A much bigger clone sits one base away, suggesting this may be a read error. This same CDR3 is encoded by further DNA sequences in the sample. This chain connects TRBV6-5 to TRBJ2-5; D gene unclear. This CDR3 spans 11 amino acids. Germline V CDR1 and CDR2: MNHEY, SVGAGI. V was cut by 6 bases and J by 5 bases, with 7 bases left in between. In nucleotides, the CDR3 is TGTGCCAGCAGCTTAGGGGAGACCCAGTACTTC. It specifies CASSLGETQYF.

V and J are TRBV7-9 and TRBJ1-3; D remains ambiguous. The germline CDR1 and CDR2 sequences are SEHNR and FQNEAQ (reference sequence). V was shortened by 2 bases and J by 4 bases, with 9 bases between the two germline ends. CDR3 length: 14 residues. CDR3 sequence (DNA): TGTGCCAGCAGCTTAACGGCGGAAGGAAACACCATATATTTT. It translates to CASSLTAEGNTIYF.

The CDR3: CATTGGRRPQHF. The DNA for the CDR3 is TGTGCCACCACAGGGGGGCGAAGGCCCCAGCATTTT. The V gene is TRBV6-5, the J gene TRBJ1-5, with 8 bases that match TRBD1. Germline V lookup: CDR1 MNHEY, CDR2 SVGAGI. V lost 10 bases and J lost 9; bases outside the gene matches: 8. This CDR3 spans 12 amino acids.

The V and J genes are TRBV2 and TRBJ1-5; D call uncertain. Germline CDR1 is SNHLY and CDR2 is FYNNEI. Trimming took off 2 bases at V and 0 bases at J, with 5 bases between the two ends. This CDR3 has 14 residues. CDR3 nucleotides: TGTGCCAGCAGTGAAATGGATAGCAATCAGCCCCAGCATTTT. Amino acids: CASSEMDSNQPQHF.

This clone has just one count. The chain is built from TRBV5-6 and TRBJ1-1; TRBD1 matches 10 bases. This CDR3 is 14 amino acids long. CDR1 is SGHDT and CDR2 is YYEEEE in the germline V gene. V lost 4 bases, J lost 6 bases, and 6 bases stayed unmatched. The CDR3 sequence is CASSMDRGFPEAFF. The DNA for the CDR3 is TGTGCCAGCAGCATGGACAGGGGGTTTCCTGAAGCTTTCTTT.

V and J are TRBV6-1 and TRBJ1-3; D gene ambiguous. Trimming removed 2 bases at V and 0 bases at J, with 26 bases between. This CDR3 region has 21 residues. CDR1 is MNHNS and CDR2 is SASEGT in the germline V gene. CDR3 amino acids: CASSELSVSLDYRLSGNTIYF. CDR3 sequence (DNA): TGTGCCAGCAGTGAATTGAGCGTATCCCTGGATTACCGACTCTCTGGAAACACCATATATTTT.